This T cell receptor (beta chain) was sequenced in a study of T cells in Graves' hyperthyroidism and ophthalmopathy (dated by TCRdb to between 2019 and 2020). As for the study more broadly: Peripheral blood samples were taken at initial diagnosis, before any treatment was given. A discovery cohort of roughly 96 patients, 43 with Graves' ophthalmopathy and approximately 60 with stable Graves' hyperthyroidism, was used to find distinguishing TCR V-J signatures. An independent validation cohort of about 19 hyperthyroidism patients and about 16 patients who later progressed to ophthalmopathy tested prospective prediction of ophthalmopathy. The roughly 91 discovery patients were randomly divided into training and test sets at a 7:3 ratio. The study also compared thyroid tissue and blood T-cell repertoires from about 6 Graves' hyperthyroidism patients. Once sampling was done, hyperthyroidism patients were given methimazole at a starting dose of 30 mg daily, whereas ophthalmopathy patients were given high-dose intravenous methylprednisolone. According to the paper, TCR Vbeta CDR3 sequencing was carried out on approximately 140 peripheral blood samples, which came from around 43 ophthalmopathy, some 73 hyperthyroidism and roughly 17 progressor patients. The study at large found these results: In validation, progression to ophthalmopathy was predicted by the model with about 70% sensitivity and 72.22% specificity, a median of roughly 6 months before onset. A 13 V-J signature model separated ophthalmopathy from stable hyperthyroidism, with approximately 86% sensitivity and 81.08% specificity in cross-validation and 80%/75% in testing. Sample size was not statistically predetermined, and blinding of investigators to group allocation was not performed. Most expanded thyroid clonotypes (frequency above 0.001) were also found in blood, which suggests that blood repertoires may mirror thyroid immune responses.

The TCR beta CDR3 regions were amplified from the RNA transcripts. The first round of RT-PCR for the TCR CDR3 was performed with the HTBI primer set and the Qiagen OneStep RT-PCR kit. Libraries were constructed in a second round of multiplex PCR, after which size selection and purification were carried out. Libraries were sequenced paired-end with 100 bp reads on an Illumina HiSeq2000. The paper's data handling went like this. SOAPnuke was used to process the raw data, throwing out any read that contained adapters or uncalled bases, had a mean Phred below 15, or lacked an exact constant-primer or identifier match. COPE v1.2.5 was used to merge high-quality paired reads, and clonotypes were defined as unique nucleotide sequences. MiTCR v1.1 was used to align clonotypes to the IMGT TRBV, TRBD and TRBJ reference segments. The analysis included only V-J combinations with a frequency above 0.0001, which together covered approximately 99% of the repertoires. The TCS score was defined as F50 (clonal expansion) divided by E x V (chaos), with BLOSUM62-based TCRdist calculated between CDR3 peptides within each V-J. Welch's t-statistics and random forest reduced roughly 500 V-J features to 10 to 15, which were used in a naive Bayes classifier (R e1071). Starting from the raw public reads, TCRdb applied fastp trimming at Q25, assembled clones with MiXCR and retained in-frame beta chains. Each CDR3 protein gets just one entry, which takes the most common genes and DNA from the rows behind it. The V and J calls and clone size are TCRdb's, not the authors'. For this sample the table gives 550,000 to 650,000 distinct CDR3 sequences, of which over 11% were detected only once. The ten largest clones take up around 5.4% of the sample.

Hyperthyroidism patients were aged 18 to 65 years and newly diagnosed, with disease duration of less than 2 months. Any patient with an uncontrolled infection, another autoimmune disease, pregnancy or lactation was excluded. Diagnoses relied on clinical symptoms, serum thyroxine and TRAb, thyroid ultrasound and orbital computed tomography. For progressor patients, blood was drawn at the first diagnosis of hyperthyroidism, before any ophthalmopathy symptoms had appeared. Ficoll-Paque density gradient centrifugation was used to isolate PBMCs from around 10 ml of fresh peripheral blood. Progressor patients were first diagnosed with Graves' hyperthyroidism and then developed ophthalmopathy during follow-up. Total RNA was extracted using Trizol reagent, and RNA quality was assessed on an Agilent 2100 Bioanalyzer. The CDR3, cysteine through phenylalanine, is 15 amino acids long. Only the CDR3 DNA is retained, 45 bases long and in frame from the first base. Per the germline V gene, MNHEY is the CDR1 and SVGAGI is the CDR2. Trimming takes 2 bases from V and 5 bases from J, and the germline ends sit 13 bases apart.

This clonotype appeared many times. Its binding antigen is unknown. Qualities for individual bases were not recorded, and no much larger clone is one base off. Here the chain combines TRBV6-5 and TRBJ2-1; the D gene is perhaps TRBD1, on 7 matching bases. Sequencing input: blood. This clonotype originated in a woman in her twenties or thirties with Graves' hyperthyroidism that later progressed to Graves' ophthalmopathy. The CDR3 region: CASSYNAGGHNEQFF. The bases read TGTGCCAGCAGTTACAACGCAGGGGGGCACAATGAGCAGTTCTTC.